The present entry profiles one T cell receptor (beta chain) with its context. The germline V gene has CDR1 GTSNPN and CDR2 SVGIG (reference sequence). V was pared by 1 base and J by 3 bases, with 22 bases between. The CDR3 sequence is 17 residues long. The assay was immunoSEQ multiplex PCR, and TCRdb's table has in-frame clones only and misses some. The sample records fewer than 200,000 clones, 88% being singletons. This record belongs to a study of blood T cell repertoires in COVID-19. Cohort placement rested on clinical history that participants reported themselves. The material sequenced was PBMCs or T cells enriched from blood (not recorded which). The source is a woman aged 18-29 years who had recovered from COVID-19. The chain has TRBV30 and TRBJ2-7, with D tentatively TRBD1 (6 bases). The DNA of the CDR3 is TGTGCCTGGAGTGGGGTAGCTGGGCCAGGGGAACTCTACGAGCAGTACTTC. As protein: CAWSGVAGPGELYEQYF.